The source of this T cell receptor beta chain is a study of cytomegalovirus exposure and HLA in healthy donors. PCR used 60 Vbeta primers and 13 Jbeta primers. TCRdb keeps only in-frame clones here, not all; method: immunoSEQ multiplex PCR. The repertoire table contains about 74,000 clones. This CDR3 comprises 12 residues. The germline V gene has CDR1 SGHVS and CDR2 FQNEAQ. V lost 2 bases to trimming and J lost 6 bases, with 7 bases between them. This chain joins TRBV7-8 and TRBJ1-2; no reliable D call. Sequenced: PBMCs. This receptor was taken from a female donor in good health and CMV-seropositive. This chain's CDR3 is CASSLTTDGYTF. The CDR3 region has the DNA TGTGCCAGCAGCTTAACCACGGATGGCTACACCTTC.